The 27 T cell receptor beta chains given below trace back to one sample, sequenced in a study of cytomegalovirus exposure and HLA in healthy donors. PCR employed 60 Vbeta and 13 Jbeta primers. Assay: immunoSEQ multiplex PCR; the TCRdb copy retains only in-frame clones and omits some. The data show around 140,000 clones, roughly 62% seen once. Sequencing was performed on PBMCs. These receptors were obtained from a male donor in good health and CMV-seronegative.

The genes are TRBV6-5 and TRBJ2-1, with TRBD2 as a possible D gene (5 bases). The length of the CDR3 is 13 residues. Germline CDR1 reads MNHEY; CDR2 reads SVGAGI. Trimming took off 5 bases at V and 7 bases at J, with 12 bases between the two ends. In DNA form, the CDR3 reads TGTGCCAGCAGTAACGAGCAGCGGAATGAGCAGTTCTTC. This translates into CASSNEQRNEQFF.

The chain links TRBV27 to TRBJ2-7; the D gene is possibly TRBD2 (7 bases). Germline V CDR1 and CDR2: MNHEY, SMNVEV (reference sequence). V gave up 2 bases and J gave up 6 bases, with 14 bases separating them. This CDR3 region has 14 residues. The CDR3 DNA follows: TGTGCCAGCAGTTTACGGGGGGCTGGTTCCGAGCAGTACTTC. This translates into CASSLRGAGSEQYF.

V gene TRBV6-5 combines with J gene TRBJ2-5; 7 bases align to TRBD2. Per the germline V gene, CDR1 is MNHEY and CDR2 is SVGAGI. The V and J ends lost 5 bases and 1 base, in that order; junction bases with no gene match: 4. The CDR3 runs 14 residues. The CDR3 loop reads CASSGLEAQETQYF. The CDR3 DNA is TGTGCCAGCAGTGGACTAGAGGCCCAAGAGACCCAGTACTTC.

The chain recombines TRBV14 with TRBJ2-1; D is perhaps TRBD1 (5 bases). The CDR3 extends over 18 amino acids. Deletions cut 4 bases from V and 0 bases from J, with 19 bases between. The germline V gene has CDR1 SGHDN and CDR2 FVKESK. CDR3 sequence: CASSLHWGFSPSYNEQFF. The CDR3 coding sequence is TGTGCCAGCAGCCTTCACTGGGGCTTTTCTCCCTCCTACAATGAGCAGTTCTTC.

The chain has TRBV7-9 and TRBJ1-2, with D possibly matching TRBD1 (5 bases). The CDR3 totals 13 residues. Germline CDR1 is SEHNR and CDR2 is FQNEAQ (reference sequence). V lost 3 bases, J lost 6 bases, and 11 bases lay in between. The CDR3 DNA reads as TGTGCCAGCAGCTTTCAGGGTGTCAATGGCTACACCTTC. It encodes CASSFQGVNGYTF.

The chain joins TRBV7-6 to TRBJ2-7, with 9 bases lining up with TRBD2. V trimming: 0 bases; J trimming: 0 bases; junction bases outside the gene matches: 3. There are 16 residues in the CDR3. Looked up from germline, CDR1 is SGHVS and CDR2 is FNYEAQ. This chain's CDR3 is CASSLAQRGASYEQYF. For the CDR3, the DNA is TGTGCCAGCAGCTTAGCGCAGCGGGGGGCCTCCTACGAGCAGTACTTC.

The chain joins TRBV5-6 to TRBJ2-7; 9 bases line up with TRBD2. The trim removed 0 bases at V and 1 base at J, leaving 5 bases unmatched. Germline CDR1 reads SGHDT; CDR2 reads YYEEEE. The length of the CDR3 is 16 residues. The CDR3 here is CASSLAWAGGSYEQYF. CDR3 sequence (DNA): TGTGCCAGCAGCTTGGCCTGGGCGGGGGGGTCCTACGAGCAGTACTTC. The variable domain in full, with the rest retrieved from reference TRBV5-6 and TRBJ2-7, is DAGVTQSPTHLIKTRGQQVTLRCSPKSGHDTVSWYQQALGQGPQFIFQYYEEEERQRGNFPDRFSGHQFPNYSSELNVNALLLGDSALYLCASSLAWAGGSYEQYFGPGTRLTVT.

The chain links TRBV10-2 to TRBJ2-1; D remains ambiguous. V lost 3 bases to trimming and J lost 10 bases, with 10 bases between them. This CDR3 is 12 amino acids long. In germline, CDR1 is WSHSY, CDR2 SAAADI. CDR3 amino acids: CASSDIAPEQFF. DNA for the CDR3: TGCGCCAGCAGTGATATAGCACCGGAGCAGTTCTTC.

This chain links TRBV5-8 with TRBJ2-7; a weak D match, TRBD1 (5 bases). Trimming removed 2 bases from V and 3 bases from J, with 9 bases in between. This CDR3 contains 13 residues. Germline CDR1 reads SGHTS; CDR2 reads YDEGEE. Here the CDR3 DNA reads TGTGCCAGCAGCTTCGACAGAGGCTACGAGCAGTACTTC. Residues: CASSFDRGYEQYF.

The chain has TRBV18 and TRBJ1-1; tentatively, D is TRBD1 (5 bases). The ends were cut back, 3 bases at V and 6 bases at J, with 17 bases in the middle. The CDR3 length is 15 residues. The germline CDR1 and CDR2 sequences are KGHSH and LQKENI. CDR3 in DNA: TGTGCCAGCTCACCCCCGCCGGGCAGGGAGGCTGAAGCTTTCTTT. Translated, it gives CASSPPPGREAEAFF.

This clone was observed a few times. The V and J genes are TRBV6-6 and TRBJ1-5; 7 nucleotides match TRBD1. The germline CDR1 and CDR2 sequences are MNHNY and SVGAGI (reference sequence). The CDR3 runs 16 residues. V was pared by 4 bases and J by 7 bases, with 13 bases of the junction left unmatched. CDR3 bases: TGTGCCAGCAGTTCGACAGGGAGCGGGGGAAGACAGCCCCAGCATTTT. It encodes CASSSTGSGGRQPQHF.

V usage is TRBV5-1 and J usage is TRBJ2-3, with 13 bases that match TRBD2. CDR1 and CDR2 (germline): SGHRS, YFSETQ. The CDR3 totals 18 residues. V lost 4 bases and J lost 4; bases outside the gene matches: 12. The CDR3 DNA reads as TGCGCCAGCAGCCGGGGACTAGCGGGGTCGGCGGGGGCAGATACGCAGTATTTT. This gives the protein CASSRGLAGSAGADTQYF.

V and J are TRBV27 and TRBJ2-3; D gene unclear. Per the germline V gene, CDR1 is MNHEY and CDR2 is SMNVEV (reference sequence). V was cut by 6 bases and J by 1 base, with 8 bases left in between. This CDR3 region has 13 residues. CDR3 sequence: CASRESGTDTQYF. CDR3 coding DNA: TGTGCCAGCAGGGAGTCGGGCACAGATACGCAGTATTTT.

The rearrangement joins TRBV7-6 to TRBJ2-7, with 10 bases matching TRBD1. J gave up 3 bases and V 5 bases, and 19 bases lay outside the gene matches. The CDR3 extends over 19 amino acids. Germline CDR1 SGHVS, CDR2 FNYEAQ. The CDR3 is CASSAHDTPGQGSRYEQYF. CDR3 nucleotides: TGTGCCAGCAGCGCCCACGACACACCGGGACAGGGGTCCCGCTACGAGCAGTACTTC.

This chain uses TRBV13 with TRBJ2-1; TRBD1 might be the D (6 bases). The CDR3 spans 17 residues. The germline CDR1 and CDR2 sequences are PRHDT and FYEKMQ (reference sequence). V was trimmed by 2 bases and J by 7 bases, leaving 21 bases between them. Written as DNA, the CDR3 is TGTGCCAGCAGCTTACTTGAAGGCGGAGACCAGGGGAATGAGCAGTTCTTC. Translation gives CASSLLEGGDQGNEQFF. The whole variable domain, remainder taken from reference TRBV13 and TRBJ2-1, is AAGVIQSPRHLIKEKRETATLKCYPIPRHDTVYWYQQGPGQDPQFLISFYEKMQSDKGSIPDRFSAQQFSDYHSELNMSSLELGDSALYFCASSLLEGGDQGNEQFFGPGTRLTVL.

The J gene is TRBJ2-3, the V gene TRBV6-1, with TRBD1 as a possible D gene (5 bases). The CDR3 runs to 13 residues. CDR1 and CDR2 (germline): MNHNS, SASEGT. The V and J ends lost 6 bases and 3 bases respectively, with 10 bases between them. CDR3 nucleotides: TGTGCCAGCAGGGCTCAGGGAACAGATACGCAGTATTTT. It encodes CASRAQGTDTQYF.

V usage is TRBV5-6 and J usage is TRBJ2-7; the D is unclear. The germline gives CDR1 SGHDT, CDR2 YYEEEE. The CDR3 is 12 residues long. The V and J ends lost 1 base and 6 bases respectively, with 8 bases between them. CDR3: CASSLRGSEQYF. The CDR3 DNA reads as TGTGCCAGCAGCTTGAGAGGATCCGAGCAGTACTTC.

The chain uses TRBV19 and TRBJ2-7; D unclear. The germline V gene has CDR1 LNHDA and CDR2 SQIVND (reference sequence). The CDR3 is 13 residues long. Trimming left V 3 bases short and J 4 bases short, with 10 bases between. Here the CDR3 reads CASSIRQQYEQYF. CDR3 DNA: TGTGCCAGTAGTATCAGGCAGCAATACGAGCAGTACTTC.

The chain joins TRBV5-1 to TRBJ2-7; D is unresolved. V was trimmed by 0 bases and J by 7 bases, leaving 14 bases between them. The CDR3 loop spans 14 amino acids. Per germline, CDR1 SGHRS and CDR2 YFSETQ. The CDR3 protein is CASSLEGRFGEQYF. The CDR3 DNA sequence: TGCGCCAGCAGCTTGGAAGGCAGGTTTGGGGAGCAGTACTTC.

V gene TRBV11-2 combines with J gene TRBJ1-3, with D perhaps matching TRBD1 (5 bases). The CDR3 runs to 15 residues. Germline-derived CDR1 and CDR2 are SGHAT and FQNNGV. V was shortened by 5 bases and J by 0 bases, with 11 bases between the two germline ends. Here the CDR3 reads CASSATAFSGNTIYF. The CDR3 bases are TGTGCCAGCAGCGCGACAGCGTTCTCTGGAAACACCATATATTTT.

This clone showed up just a few times. The chain carries TRBV9 and TRBJ2-2, with TRBD2 matching over 15 bases. Per germline, CDR1 SGDLS and CDR2 YYNGEE. With V trimmed by 4 bases and J by 2 bases, 3 bases remained unmatched. The length of the CDR3 is 17 residues. The CDR3 nucleotides are TGTGCCAGCAGCCCGGGACTAGCGGGGGGAAACACCGGGGAGCTGTTTTTT. It translates to CASSPGLAGGNTGELFF.

The DNA of the CDR3 is TGTGCCAGCAGCCCAGGTGCGTGGGTCTACGAGCAGTACTTC. Translating it yields CASSPGAWVYEQYF. This chain uses TRBV21-1 with TRBJ2-7; the DNA was not compared with TRBD1, the D call given in the table. TRBV21-1 is a listed pseudogene. There are 14 residues in the CDR3.

The rearrangement links TRBV5-1 to TRBJ2-1; TRBD2 agrees at 15 bases. Trimming removed 3 bases from V and 8 bases from J; junction bases left unmatched: 3. The CDR3 is made up of 15 amino acids. The germline CDR1 and CDR2 sequences are SGHRS and YFSETQ. Here the CDR3 DNA reads TGCGCCAGCAGCTGGACTAGCGGGGGGGGATATGAGCAGTTCTTC. The encoded protein is CASSWTSGGGYEQFF. Together with reference TRBV5-1 and TRBJ2-1, the CDR3 gives the full variable domain: KAGVTQTPRYLIKTRGQQVTLSCSPISGHRSVSWYQQTPGQGLQFLFEYFSETQRNKGNFPGRFSGRQFSNSRSEMNVSTLELGDSALYLCASSWTSGGGYEQFFGPGTRLTVL.

The V gene is TRBV5-1, the J gene TRBJ1-4, with D possibly being TRBD1 (6 bases). The CDR3 has 16 residues. V was cut by 0 bases and J by 1 base, with 10 bases left in between. Germline CDR1 is SGHRS and CDR2 is YFSETQ. The CDR3 DNA reads TGCGCCAGCAGCTTGGGTCTCAGGGGAACTAATGAAAAACTGTTTTTT. Translation: CASSLGLRGTNEKLFF.

This clone is a singleton in its sample. The CDR3 nucleotides read TGTGCCATCGGAAGACAGACCAGCACAGATACGCAGTATTTT. It encodes CAIGRQTSTDTQYF. The chain recombines TRBV10-3 with TRBJ2-3; D might be TRBD1 (5 bases). Germline assignment: CDR1 ENHRY and CDR2 SYGVKD. V was pared by 8 bases and J by 0 bases, with 12 bases between. This CDR3 has 14 residues.

This clone was counted only a few times. The rearrangement uses TRBV4-1 and TRBJ2-3; the match to TRBD2 covers 10 bases. The germline V gene encodes CDR1 MGHRA and CDR2 YSYEKL. The CDR3 runs to 15 residues. V shed 6 bases and J 1 base; nucleotides not matched to a gene: 4. CDR3 nucleotide sequence: TGCGCCAGCAGTCTTAGCGGGGGGCGCACAGATACGCAGTATTTT. This codes for CASSLSGGRTDTQYF.

The J gene is TRBJ1-1, the V gene TRBV18; D is possibly TRBD1 (6 bases). Germline loops: CDR1 KGHSH, CDR2 LQKENI. Trimming removed 5 bases at V and 5 bases at J, with 18 bases between. The CDR3 contains 15 residues. Here the CDR3 DNA reads TGTGCCAGCTCAACCTTCCCAGGGGATGGTACTGAAGCTTTCTTT. Its protein product is CASSTFPGDGTEAFF.